One and the same sample provided the 30 T cell receptor beta chains below, sequenced in a study of blood T cell repertoires in COVID-19. TCRdb's table, derived via immunoSEQ multiplex PCR, lists solely in-frame clones and lacks some. Among a few hundred thousand clones, around 90% were seen once, and the ten largest hold 10% to 13%. Source material: PBMCs or T cells enriched from blood (not recorded which). Receptors originate from a young man with acute COVID-19.

The J gene is TRBJ2-1, the V gene TRBV7-3; 8 nucleotides agree with TRBD2. The CDR3 covers 17 residues. The V gene's germline CDR1 is SGHTA and CDR2 FQGTGA. V gave up 5 bases and J gave up 9 bases; unmatched junction bases: 18. The CDR3 bases are TGTGCCAGCAGCCCAAGGGGGGGAGCGGGAGTATTAGCTGAGCAGTTCTTC. Its translation is CASSPRGGAGVLAEQFF.

In DNA, the CDR3 is TGTGCCAGCAGCGCCAACAGGGAACTAGGTGGTGGCTACACCTTC. Translating gives CASSANRELGGGYTF. The chain recombines TRBV7-2 with TRBJ1-2, with TRBD1 as a possible D gene (6 bases). The V gene's germline CDR1 is SGHTA and CDR2 FQGNSA. V lost 5 bases to trimming and J lost 7 bases, with 20 bases between them. The CDR3 consists of 15 residues.

This CDR3 reads CASSPVTGGTEAFF. As DNA, the CDR3 is TGTGCCAGCAGCCCGGTAACAGGGGGCACTGAAGCTTTCTTT. This sequence joins TRBV7-9 and TRBJ1-1; 8 positions match TRBD1. The V gene's germline CDR1 is SEHNR and CDR2 FQNEAQ (reference sequence). With 5 bases clipped from V and 4 bases from J, the junction kept 6 bases outside the gene matches. The CDR3 totals 14 residues.

CDR3 DNA sequence: TGTGCCAGCAGTTCTACGCGCCTAGCGGGTTACGATGAGCAGTTCTTC. It encodes CASSSTRLAGYDEQFF. This sequence joins TRBV28 and TRBJ2-1, with 8 bases identical to TRBD2. Germline V gene lookup returns CDR1 MDHEN and CDR2 SYDVKM. This CDR3 has 16 amino acids. J gave up 8 bases and V 4 bases, and 13 bases lay outside the gene matches.

In its sample, this clone was seen a few times. The gene calls are TRBV2 and TRBJ2-1; 8 positions match TRBD1. The CDR3 covers 19 residues. The germline CDR1 and CDR2 sequences are SNHLY and FYNNEI. Trimming cost V 6 bases and J 0 bases; bases outside gene matches: 16. DNA of the CDR3: TGTGCCAGCAGCCTGACCCACCACAAAACAGGGGGCTCCTACAATGAGCAGTTCTTC. It codes for CASSLTHHKTGGSYNEQFF.

This clone has just one count. Other DNA sequences in the same sample also yield this CDR3. This rearrangement joins TRBV5-1 to TRBJ2-5; TRBD1 matches at 8 bases. The CDR3 spans 13 residues. V was pared by 3 bases and J by 4 bases, with 2 bases of the junction left unmatched. CDR1 is SGHRS, CDR2 YFSETQ, per germline. As DNA, the CDR3 is TGCGCCAGCAGCTCAACAGGGGGAGAGACCCAGTACTTC. Translated: CASSSTGGETQYF. The complete variable domain, with remaining parts taken from reference TRBV5-1 and TRBJ2-5, reads KAGVTQTPRYLIKTRGQQVTLSCSPISGHRSVSWYQQTPGQGLQFLFEYFSETQRNKGNFPGRFSGRQFSNSRSEMNVSTLELGDSALYLCASSSTGGETQYFGPGTRLLVL.

This rearrangement joins TRBV19 to TRBJ2-7; 9 bases align to TRBD2. CDR1 and CDR2 from the germline V gene are LNHDA and SQIVND (reference sequence). The trim removed 5 bases at V and 0 bases at J, leaving 14 bases unmatched. CDR3 length: 18 amino acids. CDR3 nucleotides: TGTGCCAGTAGTCCCGAGGGGACTAGCAGGATGAGCTCCTACGAGCAGTACTTC. The encoded protein is CASSPEGTSRMSSYEQYF. The full variable domain, in which reference TRBV19 and TRBJ2-7 provide the parts outside the CDR3, is DGGITQSPKYLFRKEGQNVTLSCEQNLNHDAMYWYRQDPGQGLRLIYYSQIVNDFQKGDIAEGYSVSREKKESFPLTVTSAQKNPTAFYLCASSPEGTSRMSSYEQYFGPGTRLTVT.

This chain links TRBV18 with TRBJ2-5; 9 nucleotides agree with TRBD2. Germline V gene data show CDR1 as KGHSH and CDR2 as LQKENI. This CDR3 has 15 amino acids. Germline trimming cut 1 base from V and 0 bases from J; bases unmatched to any gene: 0. Written as DNA, the CDR3 is TGTGCCAGCTCACCACTAGCGGGAGACCAAGAGACCCAGTACTTC. It translates to CASSPLAGDQETQYF.

The V gene is TRBV28, the J gene TRBJ2-7; D remains unclear. V was trimmed by 3 bases and J by 3 bases, leaving 9 bases between them. The germline gives CDR1 MDHEN, CDR2 SYDVKM. The CDR3 spans 13 residues. CDR3 sequence: CASSLLSSYEQYF. The CDR3 nucleotides read TGTGCCAGCAGTTTGCTGTCTAGCTACGAGCAGTACTTC.

The V and J genes are TRBV7-2 and TRBJ2-7; no clear D. This CDR3 contains 15 residues. Germline loops: CDR1 SGHTA, CDR2 FQGNSA. V was clipped by 1 base and J by 6 bases, with 16 bases between them. The CDR3 region has the DNA TGTGCCAGCAGCTTAGATACGGGTCCCTACTTCGAGCAGTACTTC. It codes for CASSLDTGPYFEQYF.

The V call is TRBV4-1, the J call TRBJ2-3; 13 nucleotides match TRBD2. The CDR3 runs 17 residues. The V gene end was trimmed by 2 bases and the J gene end by 2 bases; junction bases not matched to a gene: 4. CDR1 MGHRA and CDR2 YSYEKL come from the germline V gene. CDR3 amino acids: CASSQRGLAGNTDTQYF. CDR3 bases: TGCGCCAGCAGCCAACGGGGACTAGCGGGGAACACAGATACGCAGTATTTT.

The rearrangement links TRBV9 to TRBJ2-2; TRBD2 matches at 12 bases. With V trimmed by 5 bases and J by 0 bases, 2 bases remained unmatched. This CDR3 spans 16 amino acids. Per the germline V gene, CDR1 is SGDLS and CDR2 is YYNGEE. The CDR3 nucleotides read TGTGCCAGCAGTGGGACTAGCGGGCCGAACACCGGGGAGCTGTTTTTT. Translation gives CASSGTSGPNTGELFF.

The chain carries TRBV5-1 and TRBJ2-2; 9 nucleotides align to TRBD2. Looked up from germline, CDR1 is SGHRS and CDR2 is YFSETQ. The junction had 13 bases not matched to a gene; V was cut back by 0 bases and J by 4 bases. This CDR3 comprises 19 residues. CDR3 DNA: TGCGCCAGCAGCTTGGCCGGTAGCGGGGGCTTGATGGGCACCGGGGAGCTGTTTTTT. Translating gives CASSLAGSGGLMGTGELFF.

J is TRBJ2-7 and V is TRBV5-4; 7 bases line up with TRBD2. Germline V gene sequence: CDR1 SGHNT, CDR2 YYREEE (reference sequence). The length of the CDR3 is 15 residues. The ends lost 4 bases at V and 4 bases at J; junction bases unmatched: 11. The CDR3 loop is CASSGELAPVYEQYF. DNA of the CDR3: TGTGCCAGCAGCGGGGAACTAGCGCCCGTTTACGAGCAGTACTTC.

This clone came up a few times. CDR3 sequence reads: CATSRDGSRLGEEAFF. Written as DNA, the CDR3 is TGTGCCACCAGCAGAGATGGCTCCAGACTCGGAGAAGAAGCTTTCTTT. The chain joins TRBV15 to TRBJ1-1; the D is unclear. Germline V CDR1 and CDR2: LNHNV, YYDKDF (reference sequence). V lost 0 bases and J 8 bases, leaving 19 bases between the germline ends. The CDR3 runs 16 residues.

This clone was seen more than once but under ten times. The chain has TRBV6-5 and TRBJ2-7; TRBD1 aligns across 9 bases. CDR3 length: 14 residues. Germline trimming cut 5 bases from V and 3 bases from J; bases unmatched to any gene: 5. Germline V gene data show CDR1 as MNHEY and CDR2 as SVGAGI. CDR3 DNA sequence: TGTGCCAGCAGTAGACCGGGACAGGGCTACGAGCAGTACTTC. It yields the protein CASSRPGQGYEQYF.

The CDR3 nucleotides are TGTGCCAGCAGGAGGTTGTCGGGCAATCAGCCCCAGCATTTT. Translated: CASRRLSGNQPQHF. This chain joins TRBV27 and TRBJ1-5; D is uncertain. Germline assignment: CDR1 MNHEY and CDR2 SMNVEV (reference sequence). V shed 6 bases and J shed 2 bases, with 11 bases lying between them. The CDR3 runs to 14 residues.

V usage is TRBV5-6 and J usage is TRBJ2-7; 10 bases align to TRBD1. The CDR3 is made up of 16 amino acids. Germline V gives CDR1 SGHDT, CDR2 YYEEEE. The junction had 12 bases not matched to a gene; V was cut back by 6 bases and J by 3 bases. The CDR3 reads CASTLLTGGGGYEQYF. In DNA form, the CDR3 reads TGTGCCAGCACCCTTTTGACAGGGGGCGGTGGCTACGAGCAGTACTTC.

V and J are TRBV28 and TRBJ1-1; tentatively, D is TRBD1 (5 bases). Germline CDR1 is MDHEN and CDR2 is SYDVKM. The V end was cut by 8 bases, the J end by 6 bases, with 16 bases between. CDR3 size: 13 residues. The CDR3 DNA follows: TGTGCCAGCTTAGGGCCAGGGAGGGCTGAAGCTTTCTTT. It yields the protein CASLGPGRAEAFF.

The chain is built from TRBV5-4 and TRBJ2-6; 8 nucleotides line up with TRBD1. The V gene's germline CDR1 is SGHNT and CDR2 YYREEE (reference sequence). This CDR3 region has 15 residues. V was pared by 5 bases and J by 1 base, with 2 bases of the junction left unmatched. In nucleotides, the CDR3 is TGTGCCAGCAGGTGGACAGGGTCTGGGGCCAACGTCCTGACTTTC. This codes for CASRWTGSGANVLTF.

This clone is a singleton in its sample. The chain carries TRBV27 and TRBJ1-1; TRBD1 agrees at 9 bases. V gave up 3 bases and J gave up 5 bases; unmatched junction bases: 7. The CDR3 is 15 amino acids. The germline gives CDR1 MNHEY, CDR2 SMNVEV (reference sequence). CDR3: CASSFQQGASTEAFF. DNA for the CDR3: TGTGCCAGCAGTTTCCAACAGGGGGCCAGTACTGAAGCTTTCTTT.

V and J are TRBV6-5 and TRBJ2-2; no reliable D call. The CDR3 has 12 residues. Deletions cut 6 bases from V and 7 bases from J, with 9 bases between. Germline CDR1 is MNHEY and CDR2 is SVGAGI. The CDR3 reads CASRRTGGELFF. Here the CDR3 DNA reads TGTGCCAGCAGACGCACGGGCGGGGAGCTGTTTTTT.

J is TRBJ1-3 and V is TRBV18; D remains ambiguous. Between the trimmed V and J ends, which lost 2 bases and 4 bases, there was a span of 6 bases. The CDR3 runs to 13 residues. CDR1 is KGHSH, CDR2 LQKENI, per germline. As DNA, the CDR3 is TGTGCCAGCTCACCAAACACCGGAAACACCATATATTTT. This sequence encodes CASSPNTGNTIYF.

The chain combines TRBV12-3 or TRBV12-4 with TRBJ2-1, with a tentative D call TRBD1 (6 bases). This CDR3 spans 13 amino acids. V was trimmed by 6 bases and J by 8 bases, leaving 14 bases between them. This CDR3 reads CASSLLGADEQFF. In nucleotides, the CDR3 is TGTGCCAGCAGCTTGTTGGGGGCGGATGAGCAGTTCTTC.

This sequence joins TRBV19 and TRBJ1-5, with a tentative D call TRBD1 (6 bases). V was clipped by 1 base and J by 7 bases, with 11 bases between them. The CDR3 is 14 residues long. CDR1 is LNHDA and CDR2 is SQIVND in the germline V gene (reference sequence). The DNA for the CDR3 is TGTGCCAGTAGTATAGGGGCCACAGGGCAGCCCCAGCATTTT. Encoded protein: CASSIGATGQPQHF.

V gene TRBV2 combines with J gene TRBJ1-2, with a tentative D call TRBD1 (5 bases). This CDR3 contains 13 residues. V was cut by 7 bases and J by 8 bases, with 17 bases left in between. CDR1 and CDR2 (germline): SNHLY, FYNNEI. The DNA for the CDR3 is TGTGCCAGCAAGGCCGGGGGGTTTGGCGGCTACACCTTC. Translated, it gives CASKAGGFGGYTF.

J is TRBJ1-2 and V is TRBV19; 9 bases agree with TRBD1. The CDR3 loop spans 17 amino acids. The J segment lost 6 bases and the V segment lost 8 bases, leaving 19 bases of the junction unmatched. From germline, CDR1 is LNHDA and CDR2 SQIVND (reference sequence). CDR3 sequence reads: CASASPHSGTGLHGYTF. CDR3 DNA: TGTGCCAGTGCCAGTCCCCATAGCGGGACAGGGCTCCATGGCTACACCTTC. Drawing the rest from reference TRBV19 and TRBJ1-2, the complete variable domain is DGGITQSPKYLFRKEGQNVTLSCEQNLNHDAMYWYRQDPGQGLRLIYYSQIVNDFQKGDIAEGYSVSREKKESFPLTVTSAQKNPTAFYLCASASPHSGTGLHGYTFGSGTRLTVV.

The V call is TRBV4-1, the J call TRBJ2-3, with a tentative D call TRBD2 (7 bases). With 1 base removed from V and 3 bases from J, the gap between germline ends came to 14 bases. The CDR3 sequence is 16 residues long. Germline CDR1 MGHRA, CDR2 YSYEKL. CDR3 sequence reads: CASSQGGLGGTDTQYF. CDR3 coding DNA: TGCGCCAGCAGCCAAGGGGGGCTCGGGGGGACAGATACGCAGTATTTT.

V is TRBV25-1 and J is TRBJ2-7, with D uncertain. Germline CDR1 MGHDK, CDR2 SYGVNS. The CDR3 has 13 amino acids. The V end lost 6 bases, the J end lost 2 bases, and 11 bases lay between the germline ends. The CDR3 here is CASSAELAYEQYF. The CDR3 DNA is TGTGCCAGCAGCGCGGAGTTGGCCTACGAGCAGTACTTC.

The rearrangement uses TRBV14 and TRBJ2-7; 8 bases match TRBD2. Germline CDR1 reads SGHDN; CDR2 reads FVKESK. Germline trimming cut 3 bases from V and 4 bases from J; bases unmatched to any gene: 8. The CDR3 runs 15 residues. The CDR3 sequence: CASSQTTSENYEQYF. CDR3 nucleotides: TGTGCCAGCAGCCAGACGACTAGCGAGAATTACGAGCAGTACTTC. Full variable domain (missing parts from reference TRBV14 and TRBJ2-7): EAGVTQFPSHSVIEKGQTVTLRCDPISGHDNLYWYRRVMGKEIKFLLHFVKESKQDESGMPNNRFLAERTGGTYSTLKVQPAELEDSGVYFCASSQTTSENYEQYFGPGTRLTVT.